The entry that follows covers one T cell receptor beta chain sequence. This entry is derived from a study of T cell repertoires in aging, cancer and after chemotherapy. On the study more broadly: Clear clonal overlap appeared across healthy donor samples taken over several months to years.

Multiplex touch-down PCR with TRB-A/B primers amplified rearranged V-D-J TRB sequences. TCRdb analysed the multiplex PCR reads with MiXCR anew, one entry per CDR3 protein. Of thousands of distinct CDR3 sequences in the sample, less than 40% were seen once. Deletions cut 0 bases from V and 4 bases from J, with 15 bases between. CDR1 and CDR2 (germline): LNHDA, SQIVND (reference sequence). The CDR3 extends over 16 amino acids. Peripheral blood genomic DNA, not sorted cells or RNA, was the template. The receptor was derived from a human donor in good health. The V and J genes are TRBV19 and TRBJ1-2; weak D call: TRBD1 (6 bases). Sequencing input: blood. The CDR3 region is CASSIDMHRAIYGYTF. In DNA, the CDR3 is TGTGCCAGTAGTATAGATATGCACAGGGCCATCTATGGCTACACCTTC. Combining the CDR3 with reference TRBV19 and TRBJ1-2 gives the whole variable domain DGGITQSPKYLFRKEGQNVTLSCEQNLNHDAMYWYRQDPGQGLRLIYYSQIVNDFQKGDIAEGYSVSREKKESFPLTVTSAQKNPTAFYLCASSIDMHRAIYGYTFGSGTRLTVV.